This TCR beta chain was recorded in a study of T-cell memory formation after mild COVID-19. In the study overall: Clusters of TCRs were largely donor specific. General study findings and limits: CD4+ clones that contracted lay mainly in CM and EM; CD8+ ones lay in EMRA.

5'RACE with constant-segment primers built TCRalpha and TCRbeta cDNA libraries with UMIs. MiXCR, run by TCRdb on the 5' RACE reads, gives a single entry per CDR3 protein. Of 500,000 to 600,000 distinct CDR3 sequences in the sample, about a sixth are singletons; the top ten hold around 12%. About this clonotype: Its antigen remains unknown.

The CDR3 sequence is 13 residues long. V gave up 0 bases and J gave up 6 bases, with 9 bases separating them. The chain employs TRBV12-3 or TRBV12-4 and TRBJ2-7; D is ambiguous. The origin of this receptor is an adult woman who had mild COVID-19 (a few samples of this study predate the infection). Cell type and time point are not known. Sequenced material: PBMCs or a T cell subset sorted from them (not recorded which). CDR3 residues: CASSLALHREQYF. In DNA, the CDR3 is TGTGCCAGCAGTTTAGCTCTCCACCGCGAGCAGTACTTC.